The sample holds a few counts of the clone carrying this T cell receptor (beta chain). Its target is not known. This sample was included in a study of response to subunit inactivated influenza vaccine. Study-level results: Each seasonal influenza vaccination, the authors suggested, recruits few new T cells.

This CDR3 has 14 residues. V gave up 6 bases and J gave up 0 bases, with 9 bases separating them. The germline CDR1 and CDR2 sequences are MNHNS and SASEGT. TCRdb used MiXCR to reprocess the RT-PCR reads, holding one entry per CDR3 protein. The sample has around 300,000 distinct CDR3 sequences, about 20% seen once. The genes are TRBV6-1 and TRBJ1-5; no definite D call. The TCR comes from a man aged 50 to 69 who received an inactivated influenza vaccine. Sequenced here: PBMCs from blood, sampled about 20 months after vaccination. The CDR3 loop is CASSGLLSNQPQHF. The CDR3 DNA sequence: TGTGCCAGCAGCGGACTGCTTAGCAATCAGCCCCAGCATTTT.